The 23 T cell receptor beta chains below come from one sample, sequenced in a study of blood T cell repertoires in COVID-19. Using immunoSEQ multiplex PCR, the repertoire was profiled, and TCRdb retains in-frame clones only, with some absent. The repertoire holds around 320,000 clones, with approximately 91% as singletons. The specimen sequenced was PBMCs or T cells enriched from blood (not recorded which). All receptors derive from a woman between 25 and 40 years old who had been exposed to COVID-19.

The chain uses TRBV2 and TRBJ1-2; D might be TRBD1 (5 bases). V was shortened by 4 bases and J by 4 bases, with 13 bases between the two germline ends. The germline V gene encodes CDR1 SNHLY and CDR2 FYNNEI. This CDR3 has 14 residues. CDR3 sequence (DNA): TGTGCCAGCAGTGGGAGCCAGGGCGGCTATGGCTACACCTTC. Translated: CASSGSQGGYGYTF.

V gene TRBV5-6 combines with J gene TRBJ1-2; D remains ambiguous. This CDR3 comprises 15 residues. Trimming stripped 2 bases from V and 6 bases from J, with 17 bases between. CDR1 and CDR2 (germline): SGHDT, YYEEEE. The CDR3 coding sequence is TGTGCCAGCAGCTTTGGCGGCCAATGGCGGGATGGCTACACCTTC. Encoded protein: CASSFGGQWRDGYTF.

J is TRBJ2-3 and V is TRBV11-2, with TRBD1 matching 8 bases. Germline loops: CDR1 SGHAT, CDR2 FQNNGV. Trimming took 0 bases from V and 2 from J; bases not matched to a gene: 1. The CDR3 spans 15 residues. The CDR3 is CASSLEGQVTDTQYF. The DNA for the CDR3 is TGTGCCAGCAGCTTAGAGGGACAGGTCACAGATACGCAGTATTTT. Variable domain in full (rest from reference TRBV11-2 and TRBJ2-3): EAGVAQSPRYKIIEKRQSVAFWCNPISGHATLYWYQQILGQGPKLLIQFQNNGVVDDSQLPKDRFSAERLKGVDSTLKIQPAKLEDSAVYLCASSLEGQVTDTQYFGPGTRLTVL.

About this clone itself: Sequence at one end of the junction differs from germline and may be a read error. The J gene is TRBJ2-7, the V gene TRBV7-6, with a weak D call TRBD2 (6 bases). The germline V gene encodes CDR1 SGHVS and CDR2 FNYEAQ. This CDR3 has 13 residues. The CDR3: CASKAMGGHEQYF. CDR3 in DNA: TGCGCCAGCAAGGCGATGGGGGGACACGAGCAGTACTTC. Using reference TRBV7-6 and TRBJ2-7 for the parts outside the CDR3, the full variable domain is GAGVSQSPRYKVTKRGQDVALRCDPISGHVSLYWYRQALGQGPEFLTYFNYEAQQDKSGLPNDRFSAERPEGSISTLTIQRTEQRDSAMYRCASKAMGGHEQYFGPGTRLTVT.

J is TRBJ1-2 and V is TRBV7-9, with 9 bases aligning to TRBD1. Germline CDR1 reads SEHNR; CDR2 reads FQNEAQ (reference sequence). The CDR3 covers 15 residues. V lost 5 bases, J lost 4 bases, and 8 bases stayed unmatched. The CDR3 DNA reads as TGTGCCAGCAGCCCTGGGACAGGGAAAATCTATGGCTACACCTTC. Its translation is CASSPGTGKIYGYTF.

V is TRBV6-6 and J is TRBJ2-2; 8 bases agree with TRBD2. J gave up 3 bases and V 2 bases, and 5 bases lay outside the gene matches. Germline V lookup: CDR1 MNHNY, CDR2 SVGAGI (reference sequence). CDR3 length: 16 residues. The CDR3 is CASSYRGGRDTGELFF. DNA of the CDR3: TGTGCCAGCAGTTACCGGGGGGGCAGGGACACCGGGGAGCTGTTTTTT.

The chain joins TRBV7-9 to TRBJ2-3; TRBD2 matches 7 bases. Germline-derived CDR1 and CDR2 are SEHNR and FQNEAQ (reference sequence). The V gene end was trimmed by 5 bases and the J gene end by 2 bases; junction bases not matched to a gene: 19. The CDR3 loop spans 19 amino acids. The CDR3 is CASSLMAITRTSPTDTQYF. The CDR3 bases are TGTGCCAGCAGCCTAATGGCGATTACCCGGACTAGTCCCACAGATACGCAGTATTTT.

The genes are TRBV10-1 and TRBJ2-5, with a weak D call TRBD2 (7 bases). Germline V gene sequence: CDR1 WNHNN, CDR2 SYGVQD (reference sequence). The V gene lost 3 bases and the J gene lost 1 base, with 27 bases spanning the gap. The CDR3 consists of 20 residues. The DNA of the CDR3 is TGCGCCAGCAGTGACCGACTTCCCTTAGGGGGGGACCGTCTCCAAGAGACCCAGTACTTC. This sequence encodes CASSDRLPLGGDRLQETQYF.

The chain uses TRBV25-1 and TRBJ2-5, with D unclear. V was pared by 7 bases and J by 5 bases, with 8 bases between. Germline CDR1 and CDR2: MGHDK and SYGVNS. This CDR3 spans 11 amino acids. As DNA, the CDR3 is TGTGCCAGCACGCCGAGGGAGACCCAGTACTTC. It yields the protein CASTPRETQYF.

This CDR3 is CASSLGHYEQYF. DNA of the CDR3: TGTGCCAGCAGCTTGGGACACTACGAGCAGTACTTC. This rearrangement joins TRBV5-6 to TRBJ2-7; D not resolved. This CDR3 comprises 12 residues. The V end was cut by 0 bases, the J end by 3 bases, with 4 bases between. Germline V CDR1 and CDR2: SGHDT, YYEEEE.

CDR3 region: CASSLGDRGPLSSPLHF. The CDR3 nucleotides read TGTGCCAGCAGCTTAGGGGACAGGGGGCCACTTAGTTCACCCCTCCACTTT. J is TRBJ1-6 and V is TRBV7-2; 12 bases line up with TRBD1. This CDR3 is built from 17 residues. After removal of 1 base from V and 9 bases from J, the junction contained 7 bases not matched to a gene. Germline-derived CDR1 and CDR2 are SGHTA and FQGNSA.

This chain uses TRBV5-4 with TRBJ2-5, with 13 bases fitting TRBD2. From germline, CDR1 is SGHNT and CDR2 YYREEE (reference sequence). V lost 3 bases, J lost 2 bases, and 1 base stayed unmatched. This CDR3 is 15 amino acids long. CDR3 residues: CASSSTSGGQETQYF. DNA of the CDR3: TGTGCCAGCAGCTCGACTAGCGGGGGGCAAGAGACCCAGTACTTC.

This chain uses TRBV7-9 with TRBJ2-1; unclear D gene. V was clipped by 4 bases and J by 6 bases, with 16 bases between them. Germline V gene sequence: CDR1 SEHNR, CDR2 FQNEAQ (reference sequence). This CDR3 has 15 residues. CDR3 sequence: CASSSPGGHINEQFF. CDR3 DNA: TGTGCCAGCAGCTCCCCTGGCGGTCACATCAATGAGCAGTTCTTC.

The V and J genes are TRBV7-9 and TRBJ2-1; 13 bases are a match to TRBD2. In germline, CDR1 is SEHNR, CDR2 FQNEAQ (reference sequence). Trimming took 5 bases from V and 6 from J; bases not matched to a gene: 10. The CDR3 loop spans 17 amino acids. The CDR3 spells CASSKRLAGGQSNEQFF. The CDR3 DNA sequence: TGTGCCAGCAGCAAAAGACTAGCGGGGGGTCAGTCCAATGAGCAGTTCTTC. The full variable domain, rest sourced from reference TRBV7-9 and TRBJ2-1, is DTGVSQNPRHKITKRGQNVTFRCDPISEHNRLYWYRQTLGQGPEFLTYFQNEAQLEKSRLLSDRFSAERPKGSFSTLEIQRTEQGDSAMYLCASSKRLAGGQSNEQFFGPGTRLTVL.

CDR3 sequence reads: CASRGRGAGSNQPQHF. The CDR3 bases are TGTGCCAGCAGGGGGAGGGGCGCGGGTAGCAATCAGCCCCAGCATTTT. The chain has TRBV2 and TRBJ1-5; D perhaps matches TRBD1 (5 bases). The germline V and J ends were trimmed by 6 bases and 0 bases, with 15 bases remaining between them. The germline V gene has CDR1 SNHLY and CDR2 FYNNEI. This CDR3 comprises 16 residues.

The genes are TRBV5-1 and TRBJ1-6, with D unresolved. This CDR3 has 15 amino acids. Germline V gene sequence: CDR1 SGHRS, CDR2 YFSETQ. Trimming pared 3 bases from V and 9 bases from J, leaving 16 bases between. The CDR3 sequence is CASSWEVPGSSPLHF. The DNA of the CDR3 is TGCGCCAGCAGCTGGGAGGTCCCGGGCAGTTCACCCCTCCACTTT.

The genes are TRBV5-1 and TRBJ1-5, with TRBD1 identical over 7 bases. Germline lookup yields CDR1 SGHRS and CDR2 YFSETQ. V was pared by 0 bases and J by 5 bases, with 5 bases of the junction left unmatched. This CDR3 is built from 15 residues. CDR3 DNA: TGCGCCAGCAGCTTGGTAGGGGGCAGGGATCAGCCCCAGCATTTT. Protein sequence: CASSLVGGRDQPQHF.

V gene TRBV5-1 combines with J gene TRBJ1-3; TRBD1 is a possible D gene (5 bases). This CDR3 is 15 amino acids long. The V gene's germline CDR1 is SGHRS and CDR2 YFSETQ. V was cut by 4 bases and J by 2 bases, with 13 bases left in between. CDR3 residues: CASSQLPGAGNTIYF. The CDR3 DNA reads TGCGCCAGCAGCCAACTTCCGGGGGCTGGAAACACCATATATTTT.

In nucleotides, the CDR3 is TGTGCCAGCAGCCTCCCGGGGAGCTCCTACGAGCAGTACTTC. This translates into CASSLPGSSYEQYF. This chain connects TRBV6-5 to TRBJ2-7, with D possibly being TRBD2 (5 bases). The germline CDR1 and CDR2 sequences are MNHEY and SVGAGI. CDR3 length equals 14 residues. Deletions cut 6 bases from V and 0 bases from J, with 12 bases between.

This clone was detected once. The CDR3 DNA reads as TGTGCCAGCAGCGCGGCTAGCGGGGGTTCATACAATGAGCAGTTCTTC. The encoded protein is CASSAASGGSYNEQFF. The chain links TRBV9 to TRBJ2-1; 10 positions match TRBD2. J gave up 4 bases and V 3 bases, and 7 bases lay outside the gene matches. CDR1 is SGDLS and CDR2 is YYNGEE in the germline V gene. The CDR3 extends over 16 amino acids.

The chain has TRBV9 and TRBJ2-5; D gene unclear. The CDR3 sequence is 15 residues long. Germline CDR1 is SGDLS and CDR2 is YYNGEE. Trimming shortened V by 0 bases and J by 5 bases, and 14 bases separated the two germline ends. The CDR3 spells CASSVATVTGETQYF. Written as DNA, the CDR3 is TGTGCCAGCAGCGTAGCTACCGTGACTGGGGAGACCCAGTACTTC.

V gene TRBV5-1 combines with J gene TRBJ2-3, with D hard to call. CDR1 is SGHRS, CDR2 YFSETQ, per germline. V was shortened by 1 base and J by 1 base, with 4 bases between the two germline ends. The CDR3 has 13 residues. Written as DNA, the CDR3 is TGCGCCAGCAGCTTGCAGGGCACAGATACGCAGTATTTT. Its translation: CASSLQGTDTQYF.

The genes are TRBV5-1 and TRBJ2-1, with 15 bases matching TRBD2. V trimming: 4 bases; J trimming: 2 bases; junction bases outside the gene matches: 4. The CDR3 totals 17 residues. The germline CDR1 and CDR2 sequences are SGHRS and YFSETQ. The CDR3 sequence is CASSTGLAGGTYNEQFF. In nucleotides, the CDR3 is TGCGCCAGCAGCACCGGACTAGCGGGGGGGACCTACAATGAGCAGTTCTTC.